This T cell receptor beta chain was retrieved from a study of cytomegalovirus exposure and HLA in healthy donors. Germline V CDR1 and CDR2: SGHAT, FQNNGV. Trimming shortened V by 5 bases and J by 1 base, and 14 bases separated the two germline ends. The CDR3 spans 16 residues. The PCR made use of 60 Vbeta and 13 Jbeta primers. Libraries were prepared by immunoSEQ multiplex PCR; TCRdb keeps only in-frame clonotypes and omits some of them. The sample records about 55,000 clones, around 52% being singletons. This clone was seen only a few times. This TCR was recovered from a human donor in good health. What was sequenced was PBMCs. The chain recombines TRBV11-2 with TRBJ2-2; D is perhaps TRBD2 (6 bases). CDR3 bases: TGTGCCAGCAGCCAAAGGACTAAAAAGAACACCGGGGAGCTGTTTTTT. This sequence encodes CASSQRTKKNTGELFF.